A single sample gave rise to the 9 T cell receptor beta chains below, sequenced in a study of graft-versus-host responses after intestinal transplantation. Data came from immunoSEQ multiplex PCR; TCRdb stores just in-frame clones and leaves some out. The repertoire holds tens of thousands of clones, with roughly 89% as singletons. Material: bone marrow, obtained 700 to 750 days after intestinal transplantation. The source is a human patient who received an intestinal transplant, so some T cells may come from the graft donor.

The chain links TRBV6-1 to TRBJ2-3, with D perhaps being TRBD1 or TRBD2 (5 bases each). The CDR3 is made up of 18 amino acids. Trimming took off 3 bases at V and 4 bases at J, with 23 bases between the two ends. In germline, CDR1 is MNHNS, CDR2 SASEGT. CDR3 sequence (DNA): TGTGCCAGCAGTGAGAGGGGCATTAGGAGGAGCTGGGCAGATACGCAGTATTTT. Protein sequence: CASSERGIRRSWADTQYF.

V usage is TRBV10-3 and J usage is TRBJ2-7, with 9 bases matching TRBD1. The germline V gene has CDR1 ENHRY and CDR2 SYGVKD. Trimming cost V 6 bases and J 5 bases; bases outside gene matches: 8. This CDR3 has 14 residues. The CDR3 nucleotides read TGTGCCATCAGCCACCGGGACAGGGCGAACGAGCAGTACTTC. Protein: CAISHRDRANEQYF.

For the CDR3, the DNA is TGTGCCAGCAGCTTGGGGTCTGGCAATCAGCCCCAGCATTTT. It encodes CASSLGSGNQPQHF. The chain recombines TRBV5-6 with TRBJ1-5; unclear D gene. Trimming left V 0 bases short and J 2 bases short, with 6 bases between. This CDR3 is built from 14 residues. Germline lookup yields CDR1 SGHDT and CDR2 YYEEEE.

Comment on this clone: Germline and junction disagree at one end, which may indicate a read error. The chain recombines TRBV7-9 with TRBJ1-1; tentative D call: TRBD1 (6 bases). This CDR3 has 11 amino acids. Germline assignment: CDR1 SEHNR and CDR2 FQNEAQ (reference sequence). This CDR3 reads CASSLDDRLRF. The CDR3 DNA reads TGTGCCAGCAGCTTAGATGACAGGCTTAGATTT. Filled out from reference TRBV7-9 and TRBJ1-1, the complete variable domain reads DTGVSQNPRHKITKRGQNVTFRCDPISEHNRLYWYRQTLGQGPEFLTYFQNEAQLEKSRLLSDRFSAERPKGSFSTLEIQRTEQGDSAMYLCASSLDDRLRFGQGTRLTVV.

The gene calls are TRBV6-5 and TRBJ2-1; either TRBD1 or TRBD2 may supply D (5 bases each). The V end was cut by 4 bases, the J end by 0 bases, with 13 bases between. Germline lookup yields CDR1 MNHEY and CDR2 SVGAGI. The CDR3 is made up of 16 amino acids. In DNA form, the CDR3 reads TGTGCCAGCAGTTTAGGGACGGGAAGCTCCTACAATGAGCAGTTCTTC. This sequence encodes CASSLGTGSSYNEQFF.

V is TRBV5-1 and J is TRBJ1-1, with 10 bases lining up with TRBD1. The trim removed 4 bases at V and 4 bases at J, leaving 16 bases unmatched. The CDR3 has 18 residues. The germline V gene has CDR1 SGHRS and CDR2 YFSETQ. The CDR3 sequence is CASSIPETGGERGTEAFF. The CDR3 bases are TGCGCCAGCAGCATCCCCGAGACAGGGGGCGAGAGGGGCACTGAAGCTTTCTTT.

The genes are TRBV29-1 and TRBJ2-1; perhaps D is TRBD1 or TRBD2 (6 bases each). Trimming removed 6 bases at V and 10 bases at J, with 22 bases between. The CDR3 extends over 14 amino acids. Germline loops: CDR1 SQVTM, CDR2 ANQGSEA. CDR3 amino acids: CSVRGQAKGGEQFF. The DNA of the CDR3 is TGCAGCGTCCGGGGGCAGGCTAAAGGAGGGGAGCAGTTCTTC.

In DNA form, the CDR3 reads TGTGCCAGCTCACCGCGACAGGGGGAAGGCATTCAGTACTTC. Protein sequence: CASSPRQGEGIQYF. This sequence joins TRBV18 and TRBJ2-4; 9 nucleotides align to TRBD1. Germline V gene data show CDR1 as KGHSH and CDR2 as LQKENI. There are 14 residues in the CDR3. The ends lost 3 bases at V and 9 bases at J; junction bases unmatched: 6.

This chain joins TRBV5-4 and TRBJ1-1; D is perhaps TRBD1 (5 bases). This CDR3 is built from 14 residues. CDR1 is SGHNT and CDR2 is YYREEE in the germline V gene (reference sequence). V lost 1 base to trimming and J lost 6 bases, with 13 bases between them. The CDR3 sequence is CASSLQNQGPEAFF. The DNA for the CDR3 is TGTGCCAGCAGCTTGCAGAACCAGGGTCCTGAAGCTTTCTTT.